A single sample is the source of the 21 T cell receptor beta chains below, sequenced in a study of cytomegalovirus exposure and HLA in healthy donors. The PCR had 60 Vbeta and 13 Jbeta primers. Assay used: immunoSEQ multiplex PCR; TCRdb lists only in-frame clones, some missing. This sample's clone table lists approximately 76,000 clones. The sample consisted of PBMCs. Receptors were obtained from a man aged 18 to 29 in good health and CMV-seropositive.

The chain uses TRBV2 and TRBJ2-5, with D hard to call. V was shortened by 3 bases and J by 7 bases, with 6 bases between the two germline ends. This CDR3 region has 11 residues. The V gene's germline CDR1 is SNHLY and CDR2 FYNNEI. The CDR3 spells CASSEEWTQYF. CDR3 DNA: TGTGCCAGCAGTGAGGAGTGGACCCAGTACTTC.

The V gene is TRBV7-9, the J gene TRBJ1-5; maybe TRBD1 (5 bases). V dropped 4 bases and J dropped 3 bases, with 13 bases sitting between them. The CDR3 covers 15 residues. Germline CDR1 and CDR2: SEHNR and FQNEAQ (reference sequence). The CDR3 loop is CASSSSGHSNQPQHF. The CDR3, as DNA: TGTGCCAGCAGCTCCTCCGGACACTCCAATCAGCCCCAGCATTTT.

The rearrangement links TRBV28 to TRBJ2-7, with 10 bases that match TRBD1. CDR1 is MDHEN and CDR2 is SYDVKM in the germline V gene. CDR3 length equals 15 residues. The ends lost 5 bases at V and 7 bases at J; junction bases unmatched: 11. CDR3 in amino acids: CASSPHRQGAWEQYF. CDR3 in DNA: TGTGCCAGCAGTCCCCACCGACAGGGGGCTTGGGAGCAGTACTTC.

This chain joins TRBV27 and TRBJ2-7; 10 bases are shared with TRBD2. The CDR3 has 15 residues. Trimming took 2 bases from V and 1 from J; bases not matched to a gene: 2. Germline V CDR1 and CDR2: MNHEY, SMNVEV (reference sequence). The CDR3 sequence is CASSLLAGVSYEQYF. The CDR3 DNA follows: TGTGCCAGCAGTTTACTAGCGGGGGTATCCTACGAGCAGTACTTC.

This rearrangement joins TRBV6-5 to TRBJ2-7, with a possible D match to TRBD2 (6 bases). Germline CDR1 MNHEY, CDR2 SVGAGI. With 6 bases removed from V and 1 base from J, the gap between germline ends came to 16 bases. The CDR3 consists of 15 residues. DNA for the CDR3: TGTGCCAGCAGGGTCGGACGGAGGGAGTCCTACGAGCAGTACTTC. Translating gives CASRVGRRESYEQYF.

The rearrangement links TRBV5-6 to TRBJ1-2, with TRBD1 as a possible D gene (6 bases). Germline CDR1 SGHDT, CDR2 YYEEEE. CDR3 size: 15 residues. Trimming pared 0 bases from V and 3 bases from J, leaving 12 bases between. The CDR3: CASSLASGAYYGYTF. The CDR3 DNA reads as TGTGCCAGCAGCTTGGCGTCAGGGGCCTACTATGGCTACACCTTC.

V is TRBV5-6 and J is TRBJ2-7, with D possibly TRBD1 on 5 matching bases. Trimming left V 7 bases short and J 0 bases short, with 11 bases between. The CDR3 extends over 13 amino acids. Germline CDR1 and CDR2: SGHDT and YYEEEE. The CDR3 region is CASGSGYSYEQYF. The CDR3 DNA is TGTGCCAGCGGATCAGGGTACTCCTACGAGCAGTACTTC.

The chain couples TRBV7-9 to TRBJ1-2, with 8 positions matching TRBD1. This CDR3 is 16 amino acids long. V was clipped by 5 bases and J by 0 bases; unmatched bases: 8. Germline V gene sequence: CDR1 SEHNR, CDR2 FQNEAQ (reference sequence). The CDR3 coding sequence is TGTGCCAGCAGCCAGACACCGGGACAGGCTAACTATGGCTACACCTTC. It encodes CASSQTPGQANYGYTF.

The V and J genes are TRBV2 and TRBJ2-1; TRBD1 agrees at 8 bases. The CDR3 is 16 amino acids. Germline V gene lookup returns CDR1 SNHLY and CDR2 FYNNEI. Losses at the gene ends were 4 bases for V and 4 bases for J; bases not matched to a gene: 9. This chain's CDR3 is CASSVEGTGAYNEQFF. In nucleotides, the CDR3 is TGTGCCAGCAGTGTTGAAGGGACAGGCGCGTACAATGAGCAGTTCTTC.

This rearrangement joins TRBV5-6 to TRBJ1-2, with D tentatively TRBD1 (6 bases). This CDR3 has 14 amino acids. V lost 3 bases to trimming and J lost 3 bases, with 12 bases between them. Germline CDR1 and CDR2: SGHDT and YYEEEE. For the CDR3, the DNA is TGTGCCAGCAGCTCAGGGGCGCGAGACTATGGCTACACCTTC. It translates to CASSSGARDYGYTF.

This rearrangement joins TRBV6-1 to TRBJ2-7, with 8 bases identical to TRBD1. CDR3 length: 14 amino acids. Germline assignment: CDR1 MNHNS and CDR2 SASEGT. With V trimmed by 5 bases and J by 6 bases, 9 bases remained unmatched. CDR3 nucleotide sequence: TGTGCCAGCAGTTTCCGGGACAGGTTAGGCGAGCAGTACTTC. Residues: CASSFRDRLGEQYF.

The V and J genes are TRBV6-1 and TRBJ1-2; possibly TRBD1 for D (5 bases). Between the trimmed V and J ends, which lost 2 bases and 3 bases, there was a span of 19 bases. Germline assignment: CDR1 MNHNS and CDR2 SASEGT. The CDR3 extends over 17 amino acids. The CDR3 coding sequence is TGTGCCAGCAGTGAAAAGTCGGGGCCGGGGGTAGACTATGGCTACACCTTC. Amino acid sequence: CASSEKSGPGVDYGYTF.

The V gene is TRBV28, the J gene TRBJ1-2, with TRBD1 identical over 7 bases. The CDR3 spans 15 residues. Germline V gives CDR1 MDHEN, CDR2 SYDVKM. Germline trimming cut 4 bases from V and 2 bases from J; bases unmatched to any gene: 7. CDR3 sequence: CASSSSGTANYGYTF. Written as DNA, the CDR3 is TGTGCCAGCAGTTCCTCCGGGACAGCCAACTATGGCTACACCTTC.

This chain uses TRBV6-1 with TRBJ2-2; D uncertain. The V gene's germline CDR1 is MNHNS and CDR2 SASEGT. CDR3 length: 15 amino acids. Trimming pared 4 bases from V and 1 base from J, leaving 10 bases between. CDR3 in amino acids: CASSVVPRNTGELFF. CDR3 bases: TGTGCCAGCAGTGTTGTCCCCAGGAACACCGGGGAGCTGTTTTTT.

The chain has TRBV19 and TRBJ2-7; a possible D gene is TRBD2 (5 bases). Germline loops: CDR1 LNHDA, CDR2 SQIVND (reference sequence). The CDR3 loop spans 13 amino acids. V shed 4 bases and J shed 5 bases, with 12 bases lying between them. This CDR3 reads CASSSLIGDEQYF. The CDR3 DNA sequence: TGTGCCAGTAGTAGTTTAATCGGGGACGAGCAGTACTTC.

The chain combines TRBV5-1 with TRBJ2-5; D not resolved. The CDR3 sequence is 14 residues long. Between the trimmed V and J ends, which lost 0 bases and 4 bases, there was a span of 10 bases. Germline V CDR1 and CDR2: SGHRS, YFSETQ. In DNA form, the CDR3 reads TGCGCCAGCAGCTTGGACACCCCGGGAGAGACCCAGTACTTC. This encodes CASSLDTPGETQYF.

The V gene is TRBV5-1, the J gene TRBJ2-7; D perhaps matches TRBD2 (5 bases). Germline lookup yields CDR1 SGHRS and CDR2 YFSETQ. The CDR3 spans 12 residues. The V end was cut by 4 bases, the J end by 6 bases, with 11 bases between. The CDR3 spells CASSREKPEQYF. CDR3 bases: TGCGCCAGCAGCAGGGAGAAACCCGAGCAGTACTTC.

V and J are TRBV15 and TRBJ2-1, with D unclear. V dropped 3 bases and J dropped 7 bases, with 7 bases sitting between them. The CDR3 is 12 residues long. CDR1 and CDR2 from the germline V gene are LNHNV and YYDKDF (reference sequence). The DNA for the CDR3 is TGTGCCACCAGCAGGGCTCGTAATGAGCAGTTCTTC. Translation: CATSRARNEQFF.

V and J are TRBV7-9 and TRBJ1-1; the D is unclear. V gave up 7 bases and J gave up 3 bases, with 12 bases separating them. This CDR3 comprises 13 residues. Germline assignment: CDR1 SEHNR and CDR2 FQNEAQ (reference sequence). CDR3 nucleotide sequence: TGTGCCAGCAACGTAGAAAGTTACACTGAAGCTTTCTTT. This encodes CASNVESYTEAFF.

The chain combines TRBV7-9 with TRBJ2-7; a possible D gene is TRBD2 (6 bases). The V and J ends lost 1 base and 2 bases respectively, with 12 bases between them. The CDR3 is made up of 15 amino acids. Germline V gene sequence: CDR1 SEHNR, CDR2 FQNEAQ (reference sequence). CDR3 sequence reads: CASSLGQGLTYEQYF. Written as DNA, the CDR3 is TGTGCCAGCAGCTTAGGGCAGGGACTTACCTACGAGCAGTACTTC. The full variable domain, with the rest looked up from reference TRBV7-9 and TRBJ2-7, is DTGVSQNPRHKITKRGQNVTFRCDPISEHNRLYWYRQTLGQGPEFLTYFQNEAQLEKSRLLSDRFSAERPKGSFSTLEIQRTEQGDSAMYLCASSLGQGLTYEQYFGPGTRLTVT.

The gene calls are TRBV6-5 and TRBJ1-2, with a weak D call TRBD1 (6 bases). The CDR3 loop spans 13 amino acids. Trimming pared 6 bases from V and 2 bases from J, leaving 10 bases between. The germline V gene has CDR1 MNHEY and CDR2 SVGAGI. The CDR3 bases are TGTGCCAGCAGGGCCACAGGGAACTATGGCTACACCTTC. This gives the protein CASRATGNYGYTF.